The 21 T cell receptor beta chains below were found in one sample sequenced in a study of cytomegalovirus exposure and HLA in healthy donors. 60 Vbeta and 13 Jbeta primers were used in PCR. Clones were read by immunoSEQ multiplex PCR, and TCRdb kept only the in-frame ones, dropping some. The sample holds over 120,000 clones, roughly 77% seen once. Sequencing was done on a sample of PBMCs. The receptors derive from a male donor in good health and CMV-seronegative.

As DNA, the CDR3 is TGTGCCATCAGCAAAACAGGGTCTAGCTATGGCTACACCTTC. Translating gives CAISKTGSSYGYTF. The rearrangement uses TRBV10-3 and TRBJ1-2; weak D call: TRBD1 (6 bases). Germline CDR1 and CDR2: ENHRY and SYGVKD. The germline V and J ends were trimmed by 6 bases and 4 bases, with 15 bases remaining between them. The CDR3 length is 14 residues.

The V gene is TRBV5-5, the J gene TRBJ1-2; a possible D gene is TRBD1 (6 bases). This CDR3 is 14 amino acids long. The germline V and J ends were trimmed by 10 bases and 3 bases, with 19 bases remaining between them. Germline V CDR1 and CDR2: SGHKS, YYEKEE (reference sequence). The CDR3 region is CADTPGATDYGYTF. The CDR3 bases are TGTGCCGACACCCCAGGGGCGACGGACTATGGCTACACCTTC.

The V call is TRBV5-1, the J call TRBJ1-2; 10 positions match TRBD1. J lost 0 bases, V lost 4 bases, and 12 bases had no gene match. The germline V gene encodes CDR1 SGHRS and CDR2 YFSETQ. The CDR3 has 18 residues. The CDR3: CASSVSGTGDLANYGYTF. Written as DNA, the CDR3 is TGCGCCAGCAGCGTCTCCGGGACAGGGGATTTGGCTAACTATGGCTACACCTTC.

The V and J genes are TRBV6-1 and TRBJ2-3, with TRBD1 matching over 7 bases. This CDR3 comprises 17 residues. Germline-derived CDR1 and CDR2 are MNHNS and SASEGT. The V and J ends lost 4 bases and 1 base, in that order; junction bases with no gene match: 11. As DNA, the CDR3 is TGTGCCAGCAGTGGGGCAGGGGGAAACCCCCGCACAGATACGCAGTATTTT. Its protein is CASSGAGGNPRTDTQYF.

V gene TRBV11-1 combines with J gene TRBJ2-7; a possible D gene is TRBD2 (7 bases). The CDR3 is 15 amino acids. V gave up 3 bases and J gave up 6 bases, with 18 bases separating them. In germline, CDR1 is SGHAT, CDR2 FQDESV (reference sequence). The CDR3 loop is CASSFGRYREGEQYF. CDR3 nucleotides: TGTGCCAGCAGCTTTGGCCGTTACAGGGAGGGCGAGCAGTACTTC. Filled out from reference TRBV11-1 and TRBJ2-7, the complete variable domain reads EAEVAQSPRYKITEKSQAVAFWCDPISGHATLYWYRQILGQGPELLVQFQDESVVDDSQLPKDRFSAERLKGVDSTLKIQPAELGDSAMYLCASSFGRYREGEQYFGPGTRLTVT.

As for this clone: The sample contains more than one DNA sequence encoding this CDR3. The chain recombines TRBV10-3 with TRBJ2-7; TRBD1 aligns across 9 bases. The germline gives CDR1 ENHRY, CDR2 SYGVKD. The CDR3 loop spans 14 amino acids. J gave up 1 base and V 6 bases, and 4 bases lay outside the gene matches. The CDR3 spells CAIRTGTGSYEQYF. The CDR3 DNA reads as TGTGCCATCAGGACCGGGACAGGGTCCTACGAGCAGTACTTC.

The gene calls are TRBV9 and TRBJ2-5; 9 bases match TRBD2. Unmatched junction bases numbered 9, after V lost 3 bases and J lost 3 bases. CDR3 length equals 16 residues. The germline CDR1 and CDR2 sequences are SGDLS and YYNGEE. The CDR3 loop reads CASSGGGAGPKETQYF. In nucleotides, the CDR3 is TGTGCCAGCAGCGGCGGGGGGGCCGGCCCGAAAGAGACCCAGTACTTC.

The chain couples TRBV11-2 to TRBJ2-1; possible D gene TRBD2, 6 bases. V dropped 4 bases and J dropped 8 bases, with 21 bases sitting between them. Germline lookup yields CDR1 SGHAT and CDR2 FQNNGV. The CDR3 is 16 residues long. The CDR3 coding sequence is TGTGCCAGCAGCTCGTCTAGCGACTTGAGGTGGTATGAGCAGTTCTTC. Translation gives CASSSSSDLRWYEQFF.

V is TRBV19 and J is TRBJ2-7, with D possibly being TRBD2 (6 bases). The CDR3 has 14 residues. Trimming took off 5 bases at V and 2 bases at J, with 13 bases between the two ends. Germline V gene sequence: CDR1 LNHDA, CDR2 SQIVND (reference sequence). The CDR3 DNA sequence: TGTGCCAGTAGTCTAGGGACTTCACCCTACGAGCAGTACTTC. It is translated as CASSLGTSPYEQYF. Based on the CDR3 plus reference TRBV19 and TRBJ2-7, the full variable domain is DGGITQSPKYLFRKEGQNVTLSCEQNLNHDAMYWYRQDPGQGLRLIYYSQIVNDFQKGDIAEGYSVSREKKESFPLTVTSAQKNPTAFYLCASSLGTSPYEQYFGPGTRLTVT.

This chain connects TRBV30 to TRBJ2-5; D may be TRBD2 (5 bases). Trimming pared 3 bases from V and 5 bases from J, leaving 16 bases between. Germline CDR1 reads GTSNPN; CDR2 reads SVGIG (reference sequence). The length of the CDR3 is 14 residues. The CDR3 loop is CAWRFAGERETQYF. The DNA for the CDR3 is TGTGCCTGGAGATTCGCAGGAGAGCGGGAGACCCAGTACTTC.

J is TRBJ2-7 and V is TRBV6-6; 12 bases align to TRBD2. Germline values: CDR1 MNHNY, CDR2 SVGAGI (reference sequence). The length of the CDR3 is 14 residues. J gave up 5 bases and V 6 bases, and 5 bases lay outside the gene matches. Written as DNA, the CDR3 is TGTGCCAGCAGCCCCGCTAGCGGGGGGGACGAGCAGTACTTC. Its translation: CASSPASGGDEQYF.

This clone has a handful of counts. The V gene is TRBV5-1, the J gene TRBJ2-7; TRBD2 aligns across 10 bases. The length of the CDR3 is 15 residues. In germline, CDR1 is SGHRS, CDR2 YFSETQ. Trimming at V came to 4 bases and at J to 0 bases, leaving 4 bases not matched to a gene. The CDR3 bases are TGCGCCAGCAGCCCACTAGCGGGGAACTCCTACGAGCAGTACTTC. This codes for CASSPLAGNSYEQYF.

The chain recombines TRBV19 with TRBJ1-5, with 12 bases lining up with TRBD1. Germline trimming cut 6 bases from V and 7 bases from J; bases unmatched to any gene: 7. Germline V gene data show CDR1 as LNHDA and CDR2 as SQIVND (reference sequence). The CDR3 length is 15 residues. CDR3 nucleotide sequence: TGTGCCAGTAGCAGGGACAGGGGGCTAAGGCAGCCCCAGCATTTT. This sequence encodes CASSRDRGLRQPQHF.

The CDR3 loop is CASRGQLSYEQYF. Here the CDR3 DNA reads TGTGCCAGCAGGGGACAGTTATCCTACGAGCAGTACTTC. This sequence joins TRBV7-9 and TRBJ2-7; 7 bases align to TRBD1. V lost 6 bases, J lost 1 base, and 3 bases stayed unmatched. Germline V gene lookup returns CDR1 SEHNR and CDR2 FQNEAQ (reference sequence). This CDR3 has 13 residues.

This clone has a single count. The chain uses TRBV6-5 and TRBJ1-3, with 7 bases identical to TRBD1. V gave up 6 bases and J gave up 7 bases; unmatched junction bases: 12. Germline-derived CDR1 and CDR2 are MNHEY and SVGAGI. CDR3 length: 15 amino acids. The CDR3 nucleotides are TGTGCCAGCAGGCTAAACCAGGGGGTTCAGAACACCATATATTTT. Its translation: CASRLNQGVQNTIYF.

The chain employs TRBV27 and TRBJ2-5; D may be TRBD1 (6 bases). The CDR3 contains 13 residues. V was pared by 6 bases and J by 5 bases, with 13 bases between. Germline V gene lookup returns CDR1 MNHEY and CDR2 SMNVEV (reference sequence). CDR3 sequence: CASRKQGSETQYF. The CDR3 DNA sequence: TGTGCCAGCAGAAAACAGGGATCGGAGACCCAGTACTTC.

This sequence joins TRBV14 and TRBJ2-1; 15 bases line up with TRBD2. The trim removed 5 bases at V and 10 bases at J, leaving 18 bases unmatched. The CDR3 consists of 19 residues. Per the germline V gene, CDR1 is SGHDN and CDR2 is FVKESK. CDR3 sequence reads: CASSKRDARTSGRAREQFF. DNA of the CDR3: TGTGCCAGCAGCAAACGGGACGCTAGGACTAGCGGGAGGGCCCGGGAGCAGTTCTTC.

This chain links TRBV6-5 with TRBJ1-6, with 7 bases matching TRBD1. The ends lost 5 bases at V and 7 bases at J; junction bases unmatched: 5. This CDR3 spans 14 amino acids. CDR1 and CDR2 (germline): MNHEY, SVGAGI. CDR3: CASSAGTENSPLHF. CDR3 in DNA: TGTGCCAGCAGTGCCGGGACAGAAAATTCACCCCTCCACTTT.

The chain employs TRBV9 and TRBJ1-1; D gene ambiguous. There are 9 residues in the CDR3. Germline-derived CDR1 and CDR2 are SGDLS and YYNGEE. This CDR3 reads CGSGPPAFF. As DNA, the CDR3 is TGTGGAAGTGGCCCCCCGGCTTTCTTT.

This rearrangement joins TRBV9 to TRBJ2-2; 11 bases are shared with TRBD1. The germline V gene has CDR1 SGDLS and CDR2 YYNGEE. This CDR3 contains 18 residues. V lost 3 bases, J lost 4 bases, and 11 bases stayed unmatched. The CDR3 is CASSEKERGTGGTGELFF. For the CDR3, the DNA is TGTGCCAGCAGCGAAAAAGAGAGGGGGACAGGGGGCACCGGGGAGCTGTTTTTT.

The rearrangement links TRBV29-1 to TRBJ1-2; 7 bases are a match to TRBD1. CDR3 size: 12 residues. V dropped 3 bases and J dropped 4; count of bases not matched to a gene: 2. Germline V gene lookup returns CDR1 SQVTM and CDR2 ANQGSEA. CDR3 sequence reads: CSVEGQRYGYTF. The CDR3 DNA sequence: TGCAGCGTTGAGGGACAGCGCTATGGCTACACCTTC.